These 31 T cell receptor beta chains were all obtained from the same sample, sequenced in a study of blood T cell repertoires in COVID-19. Sequenced by immunoSEQ multiplex PCR; TCRdb stores in-frame clones only, minus some. The top ten hold around 1.6% of the sample, which has more than 200,000 clones, 85% to 90% seen once. Sequencing was carried out using PBMCs or T cells enriched from blood (not recorded which). The receptors come from a woman in her 50s who had recovered from COVID-19.

The chain uses TRBV5-4 and TRBJ2-7; 8 nucleotides align to TRBD2. The J segment lost 0 bases and the V segment lost 5 bases, leaving 10 bases of the junction unmatched. Germline loops: CDR1 SGHNT, CDR2 YYREEE (reference sequence). The CDR3 is made up of 16 amino acids. DNA of the CDR3: TGTGCCAGCAGTCAACATAGCGGGATCTACTCCTACGAGCAGTACTTC. Translated, it gives CASSQHSGIYSYEQYF.

The rearrangement links TRBV5-5 to TRBJ1-1; D may be TRBD1 (5 bases). V was clipped by 5 bases and J by 5 bases, with 13 bases between them. The CDR3 runs to 13 residues. Germline V lookup: CDR1 SGHKS, CDR2 YYEKEE (reference sequence). CDR3 in amino acids: CASRSLGGTEAFF. CDR3 nucleotides: TGTGCCAGCAGATCATTGGGGGGGACTGAAGCTTTCTTT. Full variable domain (outside the CDR3, taken from reference TRBV5-5 and TRBJ1-1): DAGVTQSPTHLIKTRGQQVTLRCSPISGHKSVSWYQQVLGQGPQFIFQYYEKEERGRGNFPDRFSARQFPNYSSELNVNALLLGDSALYLCASRSLGGTEAFFGQGTRLTVV.

The rearrangement joins TRBV11-2 to TRBJ1-2; 10 positions agree with TRBD1. The CDR3 contains 16 residues. Germline CDR1 and CDR2: SGHAT and FQNNGV. J was trimmed by 3 bases and V by 5 bases; bases with no gene match: 9. CDR3 coding DNA: TGTGCCAGCAGCCCGATCCGGACAGGGGGAGACTATGGCTACACCTTC. Amino acid sequence: CASSPIRTGGDYGYTF.

The V call is TRBV5-1, the J call TRBJ1-2; tentative D call: TRBD1 (6 bases). V shed 0 bases and J shed 2 bases, with 8 bases lying between them. Germline values: CDR1 SGHRS, CDR2 YFSETQ. The CDR3 has 14 amino acids. The CDR3: CASSLADRNYGYTF. CDR3 nucleotides: TGCGCCAGCAGCTTGGCCGACAGGAACTATGGCTACACCTTC.

CDR3 nucleotides: TGTGCCAGCAGCTCTACAGATACGCAGTATTTT. It encodes CASSSTDTQYF. The rearrangement joins TRBV7-9 to TRBJ2-3; no reliable D call. The V and J ends lost 4 bases and 3 bases respectively, with 2 bases between them. Germline values: CDR1 SEHNR, CDR2 FQNEAQ (reference sequence). This CDR3 spans 11 amino acids.

The rearrangement links TRBV6-1 to TRBJ2-1; D may be TRBD2 (6 bases). Between the trimmed V and J ends, which lost 1 base and 3 bases, there was a span of 13 bases. Germline CDR1 and CDR2: MNHNS and SASEGT. This CDR3 spans 16 amino acids. The CDR3 loop is CASSEGVAGIYNEQFF. CDR3 sequence (DNA): TGTGCCAGCAGTGAAGGGGTTGCGGGAATCTACAATGAGCAGTTCTTC.

The V call is TRBV29-1, the J call TRBJ1-2; D is possibly TRBD1 (5 bases). V lost 4 bases and J 4 bases, leaving 13 bases between the germline ends. The CDR3 sequence is 13 residues long. The germline gives CDR1 SQVTM, CDR2 ANQGSEA. This CDR3 reads CSVVGASPYGYTF. CDR3 coding DNA: TGCAGCGTTGTTGGGGCCTCGCCCTATGGCTACACCTTC.

The chain combines TRBV4-2 with TRBJ2-5, with 8 bases aligning to TRBD2. The J segment lost 2 bases and the V segment lost 0 bases, leaving 11 bases of the junction unmatched. CDR1 is LGHNA, CDR2 YNFKEQ, per germline. The CDR3 covers 18 residues. CDR3 sequence: CASSQDGVAAGAQETQYF. In nucleotides, the CDR3 is TGTGCCAGCAGCCAAGATGGAGTCGCAGCGGGGGCTCAAGAGACCCAGTACTTC.

The chain joins TRBV3-1 (or the pseudogene TRBV3-2) to TRBJ2-1, with 11 bases identical to TRBD2. The length of the CDR3 is 14 residues. Losses at the gene ends were 5 bases for V and 7 bases for J; bases not matched to a gene: 4. Germline V gene lookup returns CDR1 LGHDT and CDR2 YNNKEL (reference sequence). Written as DNA, the CDR3 is TGTGCCAGCAGCTCTACTAGCGGGAGTAATGAGCAGTTCTTC. Its translation: CASSSTSGSNEQFF.

V and J are TRBV18 and TRBJ1-5; TRBD1 matches 8 bases. The CDR3 runs 13 residues. Germline loops: CDR1 KGHSH, CDR2 LQKENI. V lost 3 bases to trimming and J lost 5 bases; unmatched junction nucleotides: 0. The CDR3 DNA is TGTGCCAGCTCACCGGACAGGGATCAGCCCCAGCATTTT. This translates into CASSPDRDQPQHF. The variable domain in full, completed from reference TRBV18 and TRBJ1-5, reads NAGVMQNPRHLVRRRGQEARLRCSPMKGHSHVYWYRQLPEEGLKFMVYLQKENIIDESGMPKERFSAEFPKEGPSILRIQQVVRGDSAAYFCASSPDRDQPQHFGDGTRLSIL.

V and J are TRBV4-2 and TRBJ1-3, with D possibly TRBD1 on 6 matching bases. Trimming pared 0 bases from V and 0 bases from J, leaving 15 bases between. CDR1 and CDR2 from the germline V gene are LGHNA and YNFKEQ. The CDR3 runs to 18 residues. DNA of the CDR3: TGTGCCAGCAGCCAAGACCCGACAGGAACCTACTCTGGAAACACCATATATTTT. Encoded protein: CASSQDPTGTYSGNTIYF.

This clone was seen only once. The chain recombines TRBV20-1 with TRBJ2-7; 10 bases are a match to TRBD1. V trimming: 5 bases; J trimming: 7 bases; junction bases outside the gene matches: 2. The CDR3 spans 11 residues. Germline V gene data show CDR1 as DFQATT and CDR2 as SNEGSKA (reference sequence). This chain's CDR3 is CSAGTGVEQYF. The CDR3 DNA reads TGCAGTGCTGGGACAGGGGTTGAGCAGTACTTC.

The V and J genes are TRBV27 and TRBJ2-7; TRBD2 agrees at 9 bases. This CDR3 contains 15 residues. CDR1 is MNHEY and CDR2 is SMNVEV in the germline V gene (reference sequence). The ends lost 6 bases at V and 0 bases at J; junction bases unmatched: 6. The CDR3 protein is CASRPLAGSSYEQYF. The CDR3 region has the DNA TGTGCCAGCAGGCCACTAGCGGGTTCCTCCTACGAGCAGTACTTC.

V is TRBV5-1 and J is TRBJ1-3; D remains unclear. The length of the CDR3 is 14 residues. Looked up from germline, CDR1 is SGHRS and CDR2 is YFSETQ. The V and J ends lost 4 bases and 0 bases respectively, with 8 bases between them. CDR3 protein: CASSRDDSGNTIYF. In DNA, the CDR3 is TGCGCCAGCAGCCGGGATGACTCTGGAAACACCATATATTTT.

This chain connects TRBV18 to TRBJ2-2, with D maybe TRBD2 (6 bases). Trimming shortened V by 3 bases and J by 1 base, and 12 bases separated the two germline ends. Germline V gene sequence: CDR1 KGHSH, CDR2 LQKENI. This CDR3 is built from 16 residues. DNA for the CDR3: TGTGCCAGCTCACCCCGCGGGGCCCTGAACACCGGGGAGCTGTTTTTT. Translated, it gives CASSPRGALNTGELFF.

V usage is TRBV28 and J usage is TRBJ1-2; maybe TRBD1 (6 bases). CDR3 length: 14 amino acids. V dropped 4 bases and J dropped 6 bases, with 15 bases sitting between them. Germline assignment: CDR1 MDHEN and CDR2 SYDVKM. The CDR3 sequence is CASSSFQGIDGYTF. The CDR3 nucleotides are TGTGCCAGCAGTTCGTTCCAGGGGATCGATGGCTACACCTTC.

The chain couples TRBV2 to TRBJ2-7; 9 bases line up with TRBD1. CDR1 is SNHLY, CDR2 FYNNEI, per germline. The CDR3 totals 12 residues. The ends lost 6 bases at V and 4 bases at J; junction bases unmatched: 1. The chain's CDR3 is CASRDRGYEQYF. The DNA for the CDR3 is TGTGCCAGCAGGGACAGGGGATACGAGCAGTACTTC.

This sequence joins TRBV28 and TRBJ2-7; D is possibly TRBD1 (5 bases). V dropped 6 bases and J dropped 0 bases, with 21 bases sitting between them. The CDR3 sequence is 17 residues long. Germline CDR1 is MDHEN and CDR2 is SYDVKM. CDR3 region: CASSLGPRMISSYEQYF. The CDR3 DNA follows: TGTGCCAGCAGCTTGGGGCCCAGGATGATTAGCTCCTACGAGCAGTACTTC.

This clone was detected only a few times. The genes are TRBV7-8 and TRBJ1-5, with 7 nucleotides matching TRBD1. The CDR3 is made up of 15 amino acids. Trimming took 5 bases from V and 4 from J; bases not matched to a gene: 8. CDR1 is SGHVS and CDR2 is FQNEAQ in the germline V gene. The CDR3 DNA follows: TGTGCCAGCAGCGAGAGACAGGGACCTAATCAGCCCCAGCATTTT. It codes for CASSERQGPNQPQHF.

V is TRBV28 and J is TRBJ1-5; 10 bases are a match to TRBD1. Trimming cost V 2 bases and J 4 bases; bases outside gene matches: 8. The CDR3 runs 17 residues. Germline V gene sequence: CDR1 MDHEN, CDR2 SYDVKM. CDR3 protein: CASSLSHWDRGNQPQHF. CDR3 sequence (DNA): TGTGCCAGCAGTTTAAGTCACTGGGACAGGGGAAATCAGCCCCAGCATTTT.

V is TRBV28 and J is TRBJ1-5; D gene unclear. Per the germline V gene, CDR1 is MDHEN and CDR2 is SYDVKM. This CDR3 has 15 residues. Trimming took 1 base from V and 2 from J, leaving 9 bases between them. CDR3 sequence (DNA): TGTGCCAGCAGTTTATCCTTACAAGGCAATCAGCCCCAGCATTTT. Protein product: CASSLSLQGNQPQHF.

This clone appeared a single time. The chain links TRBV7-8 to TRBJ1-4; 10 positions agree with TRBD1. Germline V CDR1 and CDR2: SGHVS, FQNEAQ. The trim removed 2 bases at V and 4 bases at J, leaving 1 base unmatched. This CDR3 region has 15 residues. The DNA for the CDR3 is TGTGCCAGCAGCTTACGGACAGGGGGTAATGAAAAACTGTTTTTT. It encodes CASSLRTGGNEKLFF.

This clone has more than one count but fewer than ten. The V and J genes are TRBV2 and TRBJ2-2, with 8 bases that match TRBD1. Per germline, CDR1 SNHLY and CDR2 FYNNEI. CDR3 length: 15 residues. V shed 6 bases and J 6 bases; nucleotides not matched to a gene: 9. The CDR3: CASSKRTGTPGELFF. Here the CDR3 DNA reads TGTGCCAGCAGCAAACGGACAGGGACCCCCGGGGAGCTGTTTTTT.

V usage is TRBV7-3 and J usage is TRBJ2-6, with D possibly TRBD2 on 6 matching bases. Trimming took off 5 bases at V and 1 base at J, with 15 bases between the two ends. This CDR3 is 17 amino acids long. Germline V gives CDR1 SGHTA, CDR2 FQGTGA. CDR3 protein: CASSPSEGTSGANVLTF. The CDR3 nucleotides are TGTGCCAGCAGCCCCTCGGAGGGTACATCTGGGGCCAACGTCCTGACTTTC.

V usage is TRBV19 and J usage is TRBJ1-1; a possible D gene is TRBD1 (5 bases). Trimming removed 0 bases from V and 7 bases from J, with 18 bases in between. The CDR3 is 16 residues long. CDR1 and CDR2 (germline): LNHDA, SQIVND (reference sequence). DNA of the CDR3: TGTGCCAGTAGTATAGATTGGAGGGGACCCGACCGTGAAGCTTTCTTT. Amino acids: CASSIDWRGPDREAFF.

The chain carries TRBV7-6 and TRBJ2-3; 8 bases line up with TRBD2. The junction had 4 bases not matched to a gene; V was cut back by 4 bases and J by 1 base. Germline CDR1 SGHVS, CDR2 FNYEAQ. CDR3 length: 15 amino acids. CDR3: CASSSLAGGTDTQYF. CDR3 in DNA: TGTGCCAGCAGCTCGCTAGCGGGCGGCACAGATACGCAGTATTTT. The entire variable domain, with the rest obtained from reference TRBV7-6 and TRBJ2-3, is as follows: GAGVSQSPRYKVTKRGQDVALRCDPISGHVSLYWYRQALGQGPEFLTYFNYEAQQDKSGLPNDRFSAERPEGSISTLTIQRTEQRDSAMYRCASSSLAGGTDTQYFGPGTRLTVL.

This clone appeared a single time. The chain couples TRBV28 to TRBJ2-5; weak D call: TRBD1 (5 bases). The V and J ends lost 8 bases and 5 bases respectively, with 15 bases between them. CDR3 length: 13 amino acids. Germline values: CDR1 MDHEN, CDR2 SYDVKM. This CDR3 reads CASHSPRGETQYF. In DNA form, the CDR3 reads TGTGCCAGCCATTCTCCTAGGGGCGAGACCCAGTACTTC.

CDR3 residues: CASQGQVNYGYTF. The CDR3 DNA sequence: TGTGCCAGCCAAGGACAGGTCAACTATGGCTACACCTTC. The chain carries TRBV25-1 and TRBJ1-2; 7 bases line up with TRBD1. V lost 8 bases and J lost 2; bases outside the gene matches: 5. The CDR3 consists of 13 residues. Germline values: CDR1 MGHDK, CDR2 SYGVNS.

The J gene is TRBJ1-2, the V gene TRBV11-2; D unclear. The germline V gene has CDR1 SGHAT and CDR2 FQNNGV. The CDR3 totals 15 residues. V dropped 3 bases and J dropped 1 base, with 12 bases sitting between them. CDR3 sequence: CASSLGRIINYGYTF. The CDR3 DNA follows: TGTGCCAGCAGCTTGGGGAGGATTATTAACTATGGCTACACCTTC.

The chain is built from TRBV19 and TRBJ1-2; unclear D gene. V lost 9 bases to trimming and J lost 1 base, with 12 bases between them. The CDR3 runs to 13 residues. The V gene's germline CDR1 is LNHDA and CDR2 SQIVND (reference sequence). The CDR3 region has the DNA TGTGCCAGCTGCGGGTTGGGTAACTATGGCTACACCTTC. This sequence encodes CASCGLGNYGYTF.

The chain joins TRBV28 to TRBJ2-2; D unclear. V lost 3 bases to trimming and J lost 4 bases, with 9 bases between them. CDR3 length equals 14 residues. The germline CDR1 and CDR2 sequences are MDHEN and SYDVKM. The CDR3 sequence: CASSFFRTTGELFF. For the CDR3, the DNA is TGTGCCAGCAGTTTTTTTAGAACCACCGGGGAGCTGTTTTTT.